This T cell receptor (beta chain) was observed in a study of T-cell reconstitution after alpha-beta-depleted transplantation in children. TCRbeta library construction was performed incorporating unique molecular identifiers. TCRdb reprocessed the PCR reads via MiXCR and lists one record per CDR3 protein. The table shows around 400,000 distinct CDR3 sequences, with about 11% occurring only once. CDR3 size: 15 residues. Germline CDR1 and CDR2: MGHRA and YSYEKL. V dropped 0 bases and J dropped 7 bases, with 10 bases sitting between them. This chain connects TRBV4-1 to TRBJ1-6; D uncertain. This sequence originates from a human donor who donated a stem cell graft to a child with acute myeloid leukemia. The starting material was PBMCs from the stem cell graft donor, obtained from the stem cell graft. The CDR3 spells CASSQEVLGNSPLHF. The CDR3 DNA reads as TGCGCCAGCAGCCAAGAAGTGCTGGGGAATTCACCCCTCCACTTT.